This TCR beta chain was identified during a study of blood T cell repertoires in COVID-19. Turning to the study itself: Specimens from acute and convalescent COVID-19 originated in the United States, Italy and Spain. T cells, B-cell-depleted T cells, or PBMCs provided the cDNA or gDNA that served as material.

The CDR3 runs 15 residues. Trimming removed 1 base from V and 2 bases from J; junction bases left unmatched: 4. Germline V lookup: CDR1 LNHDA, CDR2 SQIVND (reference sequence). In the case of this clone: This sample also contains other DNA sequences that code for the same CDR3.

Authors' analysis steps: Cell counts per sample came from amplifying reference gene primers. Measured with immunoSEQ multiplex PCR; TCRdb has only the in-frame clones, and not every one. V and J calls and clone size are those listed in that table; D and trimming were worked out from the DNA. The sample lists hundreds of thousands of clones, approximately 91% occurring once. The gene calls are TRBV19 and TRBJ1-2; the match to TRBD1 covers 7 bases. Sequencing used peripheral blood. The sequence derives from a man in his sixties who had recovered from COVID-19. The DNA for the CDR3 is TGTGCCAGTAGTATAGCGGGAGGGGGCAACTATGGCTACACCTTC. Translating it yields CASSIAGGGNYGYTF.